Below, 20 T cell receptor beta chains from the same sample are listed, as sequenced in a study of beta chain features in type 1 diabetes. Every isolated RNA sample was fully reverse transcribed, so sequencing captured expressed TCRB transcripts. Method: immunoSEQ multiplex PCR; TCRdb's copy keeps in-frame clones and lacks some. The table has hundreds of thousands of clones, more than 11% seen once. Sequencing was performed on naive CD4+ T cells from blood. The receptors were sampled from a man aged 30-40 years in good health.

There are a few counts of this clone. V gene TRBV7-2 combines with J gene TRBJ2-7; 10 bases fit TRBD1. The CDR3 has 16 amino acids. CDR1 and CDR2 (germline): SGHTA, FQGNSA. V was clipped by 5 bases and J by 5 bases; unmatched bases: 12. CDR3 coding DNA: TGTGCCAGCAGCCCGAGACTGGGACAGGGGAGGCACGAGCAGTACTTC. Encoded protein: CASSPRLGQGRHEQYF.

This chain connects TRBV6-5 to TRBJ1-1; D possibly corresponds to TRBD1 (5 bases). Between the trimmed V and J ends, which lost 1 base and 0 bases, there was a span of 9 bases. Germline loops: CDR1 MNHEY, CDR2 SVGAGI. The CDR3 sequence is 15 residues long. In DNA form, the CDR3 reads TGTGCCAGCAGTTACTTTCTGGGACTGAACACTGAAGCTTTCTTT. Translating it yields CASSYFLGLNTEAFF.

The rearrangement joins TRBV10-3 to TRBJ2-7; D remains unclear. The CDR3 totals 13 residues. Trimming shortened V by 3 bases and J by 4 bases, and 10 bases separated the two germline ends. Germline V gene data show CDR1 as ENHRY and CDR2 as SYGVKD. DNA for the CDR3: TGTGCCATCAGTGACAGGCTGGCGTACGAGCAGTACTTC. This encodes CAISDRLAYEQYF.

This clone has only a few counts. V usage is TRBV7-2 and J usage is TRBJ2-5; 11 positions agree with TRBD2. This CDR3 is built from 15 residues. Germline CDR1 is SGHTA and CDR2 is FQGNSA. The V and J ends lost 5 bases and 5 bases, in that order; junction bases with no gene match: 7. The CDR3 sequence: CASSIPTSGTETQYF. The CDR3 coding sequence is TGTGCCAGCAGCATTCCGACTAGCGGGACTGAGACCCAGTACTTC.

The chain is built from TRBV7-2 and TRBJ2-3, with D unclear. Trimming removed 1 base from V and 2 bases from J, with 10 bases in between. This CDR3 has 15 residues. Germline CDR1 reads SGHTA; CDR2 reads FQGNSA. CDR3 in DNA: TGTGCCAGCAGCTTAGGAACGGGCGCCACAGATACGCAGTATTTT. This gives the protein CASSLGTGATDTQYF.

The CDR3 DNA reads TGTGCCAGCAGCGAAAGCGGGACCCGCACAGATACGCAGTATTTT. It is translated as CASSESGTRTDTQYF. The chain is built from TRBV7-9 and TRBJ2-3, with 7 positions matching TRBD2. CDR3 length: 15 residues. Trimming at V came to 5 bases and at J to 1 base, leaving 6 bases not matched to a gene. Germline-derived CDR1 and CDR2 are SEHNR and FQNEAQ (reference sequence). The complete variable domain, with remaining parts taken from reference TRBV7-9 and TRBJ2-3, reads DTGVSQNPRHKITKRGQNVTFRCDPISEHNRLYWYRQTLGQGPEFLTYFQNEAQLEKSRLLSDRFSAERPKGSFSTLEIQRTEQGDSAMYLCASSESGTRTDTQYFGPGTRLTVL.

The CDR3 region is CASRQALGNNSPLHF. CDR3 DNA sequence: TGTGCCAGCCGACAGGCCCTAGGGAATAATTCACCCCTCCACTTT. V usage is TRBV6-5 and J usage is TRBJ1-6, with D maybe TRBD1 (6 bases). The CDR3 loop spans 15 amino acids. Trimming removed 8 bases at V and 5 bases at J, with 16 bases between. Germline V gives CDR1 MNHEY, CDR2 SVGAGI.

This clone has just a few counts. The chain combines TRBV21-1 with TRBJ2-3; the table's D gene call, TRBD1, was not cross checked with the DNA. TRBV21-1 is a pseudogene locus. The CDR3 is made up of 17 amino acids. CDR3 sequence reads: CASSLKKTPLGPDTQYF. CDR3 bases: TGTGCCAGCAGCTTGAAAAAGACCCCTTTGGGGCCGGATACGCAGTATTTT.

This clone has more than one count but fewer than ten. Here the CDR3 DNA reads TGTGCCAGTAGGGACGACAGGGGGCGAGAGACCCAGTACTTC. It yields the protein CASRDDRGRETQYF. This chain uses TRBV19 with TRBJ2-5; 10 nucleotides align to TRBD1. J was trimmed by 4 bases and V by 6 bases; bases with no gene match: 5. Looked up from germline, CDR1 is LNHDA and CDR2 is SQIVND (reference sequence). The CDR3 consists of 14 residues.

This clone was found a few times. This chain joins TRBV7-8 and TRBJ2-7; tentative D call: TRBD2 (5 bases). The germline V and J ends were trimmed by 5 bases and 4 bases, with 18 bases remaining between them. The CDR3 is 15 amino acids. Germline CDR1 reads SGHVS; CDR2 reads FQNEAQ. The CDR3 DNA sequence: TGTGCCAGCAGCGCTACTAGAGGAAACGTTTACGAGCAGTACGTC. Amino acid sequence: CASSATRGNVYEQYV.

The CDR3 DNA reads TGTGCCACCAGCAGAGGTCGAGGCGAGCAGTACTTC. Encoded protein: CATSRGRGEQYF. The chain combines TRBV15 with TRBJ2-7; no clear D gene. V was clipped by 1 base and J by 6 bases, with 7 bases between them. Per the germline V gene, CDR1 is LNHNV and CDR2 is YYDKDF (reference sequence). The length of the CDR3 is 12 residues.

This clone was seen only a few times. The chain uses TRBV29-1 and TRBJ1-6; D is unresolved. The CDR3 consists of 14 residues. V was pared by 4 bases and J by 0 bases, with 7 bases between. Germline V lookup: CDR1 SQVTM, CDR2 ANQGSEA. The CDR3 DNA reads as TGCAGCGTTGCGAGACGCTCCTATAATTCACCCCTCCACTTT. This translates into CSVARRSYNSPLHF.

The chain uses TRBV7-2 and TRBJ1-2; D call uncertain. Trimming cost V 1 base and J 0 bases, with 9 bases left between them. CDR1 is SGHTA, CDR2 FQGNSA, per germline. CDR3 length equals 15 residues. The CDR3 DNA follows: TGTGCCAGCAGCTTAGAGTCACGTCCTAACTATGGCTACACCTTC. Translated, it gives CASSLESRPNYGYTF.

This clone has just a few counts. The chain recombines TRBV18 with TRBJ1-2; no firm D call. The ends were cut back, 0 bases at V and 4 bases at J, with 9 bases in the middle. The CDR3 totals 14 residues. CDR1 and CDR2 from the germline V gene are KGHSH and LQKENI. CDR3 in amino acids: CASSPPPDVYGYTF. The CDR3, as DNA: TGTGCCAGCTCACCACCGCCGGACGTCTATGGCTACACCTTC.

The chain carries TRBV27 and TRBJ1-6; D remains ambiguous. Germline loops: CDR1 MNHEY, CDR2 SMNVEV (reference sequence). There are 14 residues in the CDR3. V was clipped by 3 bases and J by 7 bases, with 10 bases between them. The CDR3: CASSFYSPNSPLHF. As DNA, the CDR3 is TGTGCCAGCAGTTTTTACAGTCCCAATTCACCCCTCCACTTT.

This clone was detected a few times. The chain carries TRBV7-2 and TRBJ2-7, with D perhaps matching TRBD1 or TRBD2 (6 bases each). This CDR3 has 15 residues. Between the trimmed V and J ends, which lost 5 bases and 4 bases, there was a span of 18 bases. Germline V gene data show CDR1 as SGHTA and CDR2 as FQGNSA. CDR3 in DNA: TGTGCCAGCAGCCAAGGGGGGACGGTCCCATACGAGCAGTACTTC. Its protein is CASSQGGTVPYEQYF.

This clone was counted a few times. V is TRBV4-1 and J is TRBJ1-5; D is undetermined. The ends were cut back, 1 base at V and 6 bases at J, with 13 bases in the middle. The CDR3 is 15 amino acids. Germline loops: CDR1 MGHRA, CDR2 YSYEKL. The CDR3 nucleotides read TGCGCCAGCAGCCAAGGGAGGACTTTTGGTCAGCCCCAGCATTTT. This gives the protein CASSQGRTFGQPQHF.

This clone was seen a few times. The chain links TRBV30 to TRBJ2-7; unclear D gene. The V gene's germline CDR1 is GTSNPN and CDR2 SVGIG (reference sequence). V was shortened by 0 bases and J by 6 bases, with 12 bases between the two germline ends. CDR3 length: 13 residues. The CDR3 loop is CAWSVAFRGEQYV. As DNA, the CDR3 is TGTGCCTGGAGTGTTGCCTTTAGAGGCGAGCAGTACGTC.

The chain couples TRBV30 to TRBJ1-5, with D unclear. Germline assignment: CDR1 GTSNPN and CDR2 SVGIG (reference sequence). The CDR3 contains 13 residues. The V gene lost 4 bases and the J gene lost 3 bases, with 10 bases spanning the gap. The CDR3 coding sequence is TGTGCCTGGAAGTCAGGCCCCAATCAGCCCCAGCATTTT. Translation: CAWKSGPNQPQHF. The full variable domain, rest sourced from reference TRBV30 and TRBJ1-5, is SQTIHQWPATLVQPVGSPLSLECTVEGTSNPNLYWYRQAAGRGLQLLFYSVGIGQISSEVPQNLSASRPQDRQFILSSKKLLLSDSGFYLCAWKSGPNQPQHFGDGTRLSIL.

This clone was counted between two and nine times. V and J are TRBV11-2 and TRBJ2-7, with TRBD1 matching 8 bases. The CDR3 is made up of 16 amino acids. V was clipped by 2 bases and J by 3 bases; unmatched bases: 9. The V gene's germline CDR1 is SGHAT and CDR2 FQNNGV. The CDR3 DNA is TGTGCCAGCAGCTTAAACGGCAGGGGGCCAATCTACGAGCAGTACTTC. It yields the protein CASSLNGRGPIYEQYF.